The present T cell receptor beta chain was sequenced within a study of beta chain features in type 1 diabetes. Overall study findings and caveats: Patients and controls would be equally affected if PCR favored shorter templates. There was a possibility that cDNA sequencing over-represented cells with high TCR expression.

Note on this clone: What it recognizes is unknown.

The germline V gene encodes CDR1 SGHAT and CDR2 FQDESV (reference sequence). J gave up 9 bases and V 5 bases, and 7 bases lay outside the gene matches. The CDR3 has 15 residues. The single heparinised draw taken from each donor contained roughly 100 mL of blood on average. All of the isolated RNA was reverse transcribed, so expressed TCRB transcripts were sequenced. The assay was immunoSEQ multiplex PCR, and TCRdb's table has in-frame clones only and misses some. The sample has over 500,000 clones, roughly a sixth seen once. The TCR was taken from a man younger than 35 in good health. Sequencing input: naive CD4+ T cells from blood. V and J are TRBV11-1 and TRBJ2-3, with 14 bases that match TRBD2. DNA for the CDR3: TGTGCCAGCAGCGCCCCGGGACTAGCGGGGGAGACGCAGTATTTT. Amino acids: CASSAPGLAGETQYF.